This T cell receptor beta chain comes out of a study of graft-versus-host responses after intestinal transplantation. Trimming cost V 8 bases and J 2 bases, with 10 bases left between them. The CDR3 is made up of 13 amino acids. In germline, CDR1 is MNHNS, CDR2 SASEGT. This clone turned up a few times. This table comes from immunoSEQ multiplex PCR, and its TCRdb copy is limited to in-frame clones, with some not included. The data contain roughly 60,000 clones, 80% to 90% of them singletons. Specimen: PBMCs, collected 26 days after transplant. This clonotype was sampled from a human patient who received an intestinal transplant, so some T cells may come from the graft donor. J is TRBJ2-1 and V is TRBV6-1; unclear D gene. The CDR3 DNA reads as TGTGCCAGCTGCCAGAATACCTACAATGAGCAGTTCTTC. Protein sequence: CASCQNTYNEQFF.